The 10 T cell receptor beta chains below come from one sample, sequenced in a study of long-term antiretroviral therapy in people with HIV. Assay version v3.0 of immunoSEQ was used, and it was run at survey level. TCRdb's table, derived via immunoSEQ multiplex PCR, lists solely in-frame clones and lacks some. The table shows 15,000 to 20,000 clones, with more than 60% occurring only once. Sequencing used unsorted PBMCs, obtained roughly 2.2 years before starting antiretroviral therapy. The receptors stem from a man under 40 with HIV.

There are a few counts of this clone. The chain employs TRBV27 and TRBJ1-2, with D possibly matching TRBD1 (5 bases). V was cut by 5 bases and J by 6 bases, with 13 bases left in between. Per germline, CDR1 MNHEY and CDR2 SMNVEV (reference sequence). This CDR3 has 13 amino acids. The CDR3 DNA reads TGTGCCAGCAGTCCCGGCGGGGGTAATGGCTACACCTTC. Translating it yields CASSPGGGNGYTF.

The chain is built from TRBV14 and TRBJ2-1; TRBD2 matches 8 bases. The CDR3 covers 15 residues. V lost 6 bases, J lost 1 base, and 5 bases stayed unmatched. Germline loops: CDR1 SGHDN, CDR2 FVKESK. DNA for the CDR3: TGTGCCAGCAGACCCCTAGCGGGTTCCTACAATGAGCAGTTCTTC. This translates into CASRPLAGSYNEQFF.

This clone showed up just a few times. The J gene is TRBJ1-1, the V gene TRBV27; D perhaps matches TRBD1 (6 bases). The V end lost 5 bases, the J end lost 4 bases, and 11 bases lay between the germline ends. The CDR3 consists of 13 residues. Germline CDR1 is MNHEY and CDR2 is SMNVEV (reference sequence). The CDR3 loop reads CASSLQGFTEAFF. DNA for the CDR3: TGTGCCAGCAGTCTACAGGGTTTCACTGAAGCTTTCTTT.

This chain connects TRBV6-5 to TRBJ2-5; TRBD2 matches 8 bases. There are 16 residues in the CDR3. V lost 0 bases and J lost 5; bases outside the gene matches: 8. Looked up from germline, CDR1 is MNHEY and CDR2 is SVGAGI. Here the CDR3 reads CASSYSGVAGMETQYF. CDR3 coding DNA: TGTGCCAGCAGTTACTCCGGAGTAGCGGGAATGGAGACCCAGTACTTC.

This chain links TRBV2 with TRBJ2-7; TRBD2 matches 10 bases. The CDR3 totals 13 residues. The J segment lost 2 bases and the V segment lost 8 bases, leaving 3 bases of the junction unmatched. CDR1 and CDR2 (germline): SNHLY, FYNNEI. The CDR3 region has the DNA TGTGCCAGCGGGACTAGCGTCCCCTACGAGCAGTACTTC. Translating gives CASGTSVPYEQYF. The variable domain in full, completed from reference TRBV2 and TRBJ2-7, reads EPEVTQTPSHQVTQMGQEVILRCVPISNHLYFYWYRQILGQKVEFLVSFYNNEISEKSEIFDDQFSVERPDGSNFTLKIRSTKLEDSAMYFCASGTSVPYEQYFGPGTRLTVT.

This clone was counted a single time. The chain joins TRBV7-8 to TRBJ2-3, with D unclear. The CDR3 totals 16 residues. Trimming took 1 base from V and 6 from J, leaving 17 bases between them. CDR1 is SGHVS, CDR2 FQNEAQ, per germline. This chain's CDR3 is CASSLGVGTPADTQYF. CDR3 nucleotides: TGTGCCAGCAGCTTAGGCGTGGGAACACCTGCCGATACGCAGTATTTT.

This chain joins TRBV30 and TRBJ2-7; D possibly corresponds to TRBD2 (6 bases). V lost 0 bases and J lost 7, with 13 bases in between. CDR1 is GTSNPN and CDR2 is SVGIG in the germline V gene (reference sequence). The CDR3 is made up of 13 amino acids. The CDR3 sequence is CAWSVRGAGEQYF. The CDR3 DNA reads as TGTGCCTGGAGTGTACGCGGGGCGGGGGAGCAGTACTTC. The full variable domain, with the rest looked up from reference TRBV30 and TRBJ2-7, is SQTIHQWPATLVQPVGSPLSLECTVEGTSNPNLYWYRQAAGRGLQLLFYSVGIGQISSEVPQNLSASRPQDRQFILSSKKLLLSDSGFYLCAWSVRGAGEQYFGPGTRLTVT.

The rearrangement uses TRBV9 and TRBJ2-3; maybe TRBD2 (5 bases). V was clipped by 0 bases and J by 0 bases, with 11 bases between them. This CDR3 is 16 amino acids long. CDR1 SGDLS and CDR2 YYNGEE come from the germline V gene. The CDR3 DNA follows: TGTGCCAGCAGCGTAGGGTCTAGCTTAAGCACAGATACGCAGTATTTT. This gives the protein CASSVGSSLSTDTQYF.

The J gene is TRBJ1-2, the V gene TRBV6-5, with TRBD1 matching over 7 bases. V shed 4 bases and J 3 bases; nucleotides not matched to a gene: 5. This CDR3 spans 14 amino acids. Per germline, CDR1 MNHEY and CDR2 SVGAGI. Here the CDR3 DNA reads TGTGCCAGCAGTTTCGGCAGGGGGGACTATGGCTACACCTTC. The encoded protein is CASSFGRGDYGYTF.

V usage is TRBV18 and J usage is TRBJ2-7, with 8 bases that match TRBD2. The CDR3 extends over 13 amino acids. Germline-derived CDR1 and CDR2 are KGHSH and LQKENI. The V segment lost 5 bases and the J segment 2 bases; nucleotides outside the gene matches: 2. The CDR3 sequence is CASSSGLAYEQYF. CDR3 nucleotide sequence: TGTGCCAGCTCATCGGGACTAGCCTACGAGCAGTACTTC.